This T cell receptor beta chain was recovered during a study of OX40 agonist ivuxolimab in advanced cancers. Blood draws occurred at baseline, cycle 4 day 1, and cycle 7 day 1. Data came from immunoSEQ multiplex PCR; TCRdb stores just in-frame clones and leaves some out. The sample yields roughly 120,000 clones, around 90% seen once. V dropped 2 bases and J dropped 0 bases, with 8 bases sitting between them. The CDR3 runs to 15 residues. Per germline, CDR1 LNHDA and CDR2 SQIVND (reference sequence). Material: CD4+ or CD8+ T cells sorted from blood, obtained in a trial of the OX40 agonist ivuxolimab. The receptor was derived from an adult with an advanced solid tumor such as melanoma, head and neck, liver or kidney cancer. This chain links TRBV19 with TRBJ1-3; D not resolved. In nucleotides, the CDR3 is TGTGCCAGTAGTATAAACGGCAACTCTGGAAACACCATATATTTT. Its translation is CASSINGNSGNTIYF.